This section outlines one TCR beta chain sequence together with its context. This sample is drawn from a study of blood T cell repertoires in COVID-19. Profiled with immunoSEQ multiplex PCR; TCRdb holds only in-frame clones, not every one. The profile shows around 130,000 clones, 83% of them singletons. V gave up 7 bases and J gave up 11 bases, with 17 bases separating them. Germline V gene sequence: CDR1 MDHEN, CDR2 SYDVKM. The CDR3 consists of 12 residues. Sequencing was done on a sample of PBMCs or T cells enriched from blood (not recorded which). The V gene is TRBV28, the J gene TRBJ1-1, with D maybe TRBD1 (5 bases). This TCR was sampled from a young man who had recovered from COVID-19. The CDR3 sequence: CASTARGINAFF. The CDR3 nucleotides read TGTGCCAGCACCGCTCGGGGGATCAATGCTTTCTTT.